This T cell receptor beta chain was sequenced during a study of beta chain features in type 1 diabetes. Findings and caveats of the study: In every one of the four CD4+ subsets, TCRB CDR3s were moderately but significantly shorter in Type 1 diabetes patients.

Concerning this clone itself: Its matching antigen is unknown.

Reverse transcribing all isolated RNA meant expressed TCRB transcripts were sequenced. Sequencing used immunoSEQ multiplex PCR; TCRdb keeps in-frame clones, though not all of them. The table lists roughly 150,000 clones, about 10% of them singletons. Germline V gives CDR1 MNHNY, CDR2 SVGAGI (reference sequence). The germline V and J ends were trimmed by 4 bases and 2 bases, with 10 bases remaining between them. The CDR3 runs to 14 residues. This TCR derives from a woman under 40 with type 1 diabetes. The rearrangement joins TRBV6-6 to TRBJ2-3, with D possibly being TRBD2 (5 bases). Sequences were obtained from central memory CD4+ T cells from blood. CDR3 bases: TGTGCCAGCAGTTCATGGGGAGTCACAGATACGCAGTATTTT. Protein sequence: CASSSWGVTDTQYF.